Described below is a single T cell receptor beta chain sequence and its context. V lost 4 bases to trimming and J lost 8 bases, with 15 bases between them. The CDR3 totals 14 residues. Germline V lookup: CDR1 SGHKS, CDR2 YYEKEE (reference sequence). This sample stems from a study of blood T cell repertoires in COVID-19. Original processing notes: Estimated nucleated cell counts came from reference gene primer amplification. Clones were sequenced by immunoSEQ multiplex PCR, and TCRdb holds only the in-frame ones, with some missing. V, J and clone size are taken as reported in that table, and D and trimming were inferred from the DNA itself. The table has roughly 390,000 clones, around 87% seen once.

Sequenced: peripheral blood. The gene calls are TRBV5-5 and TRBJ1-4, with D unclear. This receptor was taken from a woman in her 30s with COVID-19, enrolled during active disease. This CDR3 reads CASSQMAAQEKLFF. The CDR3, as DNA: TGTGCCAGCAGCCAGATGGCCGCCCAAGAAAAACTGTTTTTT.